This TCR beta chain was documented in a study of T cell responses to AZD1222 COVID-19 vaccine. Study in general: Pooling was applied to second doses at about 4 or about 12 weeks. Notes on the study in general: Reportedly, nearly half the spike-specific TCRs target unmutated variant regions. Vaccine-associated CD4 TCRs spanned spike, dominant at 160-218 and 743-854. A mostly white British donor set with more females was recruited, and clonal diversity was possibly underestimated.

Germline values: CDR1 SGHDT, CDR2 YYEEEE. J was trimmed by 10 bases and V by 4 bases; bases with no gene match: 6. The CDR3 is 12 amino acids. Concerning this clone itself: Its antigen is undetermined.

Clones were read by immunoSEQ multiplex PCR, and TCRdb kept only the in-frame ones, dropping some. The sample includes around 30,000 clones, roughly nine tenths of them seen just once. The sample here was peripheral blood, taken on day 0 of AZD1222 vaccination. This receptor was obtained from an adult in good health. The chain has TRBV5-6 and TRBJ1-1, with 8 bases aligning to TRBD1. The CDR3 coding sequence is TGTGCCAGCAGCCTCAGGGGGCAGGGAGCTTTCTTT. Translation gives CASSLRGQGAFF.